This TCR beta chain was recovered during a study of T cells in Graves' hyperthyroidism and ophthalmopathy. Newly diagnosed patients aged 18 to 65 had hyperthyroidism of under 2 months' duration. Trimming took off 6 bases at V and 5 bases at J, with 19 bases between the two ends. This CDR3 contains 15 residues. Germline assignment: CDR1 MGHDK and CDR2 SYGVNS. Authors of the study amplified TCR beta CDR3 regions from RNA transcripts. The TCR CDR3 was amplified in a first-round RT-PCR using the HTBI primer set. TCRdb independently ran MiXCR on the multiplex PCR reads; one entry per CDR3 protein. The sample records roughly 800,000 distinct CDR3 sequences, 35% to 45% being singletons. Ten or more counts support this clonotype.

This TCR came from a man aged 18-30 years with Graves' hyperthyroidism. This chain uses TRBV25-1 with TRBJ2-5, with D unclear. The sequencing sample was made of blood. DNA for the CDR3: TGTGCCAGCAGCCCCACAACTCGGAATAGGGAGACCCAGTACTTC. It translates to CASSPTTRNRETQYF.